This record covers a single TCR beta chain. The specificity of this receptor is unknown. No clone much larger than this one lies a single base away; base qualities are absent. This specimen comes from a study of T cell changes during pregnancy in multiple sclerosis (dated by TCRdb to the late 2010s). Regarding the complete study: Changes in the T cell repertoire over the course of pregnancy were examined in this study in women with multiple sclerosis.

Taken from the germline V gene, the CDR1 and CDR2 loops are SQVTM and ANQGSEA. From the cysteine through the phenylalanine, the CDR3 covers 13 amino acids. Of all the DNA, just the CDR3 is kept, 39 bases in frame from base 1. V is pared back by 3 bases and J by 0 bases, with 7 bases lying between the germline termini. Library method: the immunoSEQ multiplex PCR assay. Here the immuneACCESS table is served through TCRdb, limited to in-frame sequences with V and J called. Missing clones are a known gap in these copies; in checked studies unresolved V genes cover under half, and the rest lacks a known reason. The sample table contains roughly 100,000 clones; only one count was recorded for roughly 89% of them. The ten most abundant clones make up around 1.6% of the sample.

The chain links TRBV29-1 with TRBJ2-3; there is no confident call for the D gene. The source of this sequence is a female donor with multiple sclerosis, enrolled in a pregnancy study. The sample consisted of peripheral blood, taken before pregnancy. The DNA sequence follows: TGCAGCGTTGATCTCCCTAGCACAGATACGCAGTATTTT. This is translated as CSVDLPSTDTQYF.